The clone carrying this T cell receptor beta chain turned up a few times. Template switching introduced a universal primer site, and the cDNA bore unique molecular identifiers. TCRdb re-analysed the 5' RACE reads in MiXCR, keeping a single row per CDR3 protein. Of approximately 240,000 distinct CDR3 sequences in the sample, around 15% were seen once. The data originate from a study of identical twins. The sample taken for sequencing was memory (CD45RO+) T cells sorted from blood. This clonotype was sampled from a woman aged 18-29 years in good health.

This CDR3 is CAIRSSGNTIYF. For the CDR3, the DNA is TGTGCCATCAGGAGCTCTGGAAACACCATATATTTT. The chain is built from TRBV10-3 and TRBJ1-3; D is undetermined. The CDR3 consists of 12 residues. V was shortened by 6 bases and J by 0 bases, with 3 bases between the two germline ends. Germline V CDR1 and CDR2: ENHRY, SYGVKD.